This TCR beta chain was sequenced during a study of blood T cell repertoires in COVID-19. Overall study context: The study drew acute and convalescent COVID-19 samples from the United States, Italy and Spain.

This CDR3 is 15 amino acids long. Deletions cut 5 bases from V and 7 bases from J, with 18 bases between. Germline V CDR1 and CDR2: KGHSH, LQKENI. In the source study's methods: Amplifying reference gene primers gave estimates of nucleated cell counts. This table comes from immunoSEQ multiplex PCR, and its TCRdb copy is limited to in-frame clones, with some not included. V and J calls and clone size are as listed in that table; D and trimming were resolved from the DNA. The table has fewer than 350,000 clones, roughly 90% seen once; the top ten hold over 8%. This TCR was recovered from a man younger than 35 with active or convalescent COVID-19. Specimen: peripheral blood. The chain has TRBV18 and TRBJ2-1; tentatively, D is TRBD1 or TRBD2 (7 bases each). The CDR3 nucleotides read TGTGCCAGCTCATCACAGGGGTCCGGGGGGAATGAGCAGTTCTTC. Its translation: CASSSQGSGGNEQFF.